This is a list of T cell receptor beta chains from one sample in a study of beta chain features in type 1 diabetes. Data came from immunoSEQ multiplex PCR; TCRdb stores just in-frame clones and leaves some out. The table shows under 950,000 clones, with around a sixth occurring only once. The sequenced sample consisted of naive CD4+ T cells from blood. These receptors were taken from a young woman in good health. Both conserved end residues are part of each CDR3. The D gene is left open where the match is weak. Clone size, where shown, is once, few, many, or a class for clones that have expanded.

V,size,J,D,DNA,CDR3
TRBV5-6,few,TRBJ2-1,TRBD2,TGTGCCAGCAGCCCGGGACTAGCGACCTACAATGAGCAGTTCTTC,CASSPGLATYNEQFF
TRBV6-1,few,TRBJ1-5,TRBD1,TGTGCCAGCAGTACCGGACAGGGGGCTAATCAGCCCCAGCATTTT,CASSTGQGANQPQHF
TRBV7-2,few,TRBJ2-2,-,TGTGCCAGCAGCTCATTTACGGCATTAGCCGGGGAGCTGTTTTTT,CASSSFTALAGELFF
TRBV28,-,TRBJ2-5,-,TGTGCCAGCAGTTTCAGGGTATGGGAGACCCAGTACTTC,CASSFRVWETQYF
TRBV28,-,TRBJ1-3,-,TGTGCCAGCAGTTGGGGCTCTGGAAACACCATATATTTT,CASSWGSGNTIYF
TRBV4-1,few,TRBJ2-4,TRBD2,TGCGCCAGCAGCCCACTCGGTTGGACTAGCGGGAGTGCCAAAAACATTCAGTACTTC,CASSPLGWTSGSAKNIQYF
TRBV6-6,few,TRBJ2-7,-,TGTGCCAGCAGTTTAGGGACACTAGACCAAGAGCAGTACTTC,CASSLGTLDQEQYF
TRBV28,-,TRBJ2-6,-,TGTGCCAGCAGTCCCAGGTACTCTGGGGCCAACGTCCTGACTTTC,CASSPRYSGANVLTF
TRBV19,-,TRBJ2-2,TRBD2,TGTGCCAATACTAGCGGGCACACCGGGGAGCTGTTTTTT,CANTSGHTGELFF
TRBV28,-,TRBJ1-1,-,TGTGCCAGCAGGAAACAGGGTAGCCACACTGAAGCTTTCTTT,CASRKQGSHTEAFF
TRBV2,few,TRBJ1-1,-,TGTGCCAGCAGTGAAAGGGCGGCGGGGCAGAACACTGAAGCTTTCTTT,CASSERAAGQNTEAFF
TRBV14,few,TRBJ2-1,-,TGTGCCAGCAACACGGGGAACAGCGGCAATGAGCAGTTCTTC,CASNTGNSGNEQFF
TRBV18,few,TRBJ2-7,TRBD1,TGTGCCAGCTCGCCAACGACAGGGGGCAAGTACGAGCAGTACTTC,CASSPTTGGKYEQYF
TRBV5-1,-,TRBJ1-1,TRBD1,TGCGCCAGCAGCTTTTTCCCCCGGGGACAGGGGAGGGAGAACACTGAAGCTTTCTTT,CASSFFPRGQGRENTEAFF
TRBV6-5,-,TRBJ1-5,-,TGTGCCAGCAGTTCCGGGTGGTCTCAGCCCCAGCATTTT,CASSSGWSQPQHF
TRBV5-1,-,TRBJ1-5,-,TGCGCCAGCAGCTTGGTGGAGTACTATAGCAATCAGCCCCAGCATTTT,CASSLVEYYSNQPQHF
TRBV27,-,TRBJ2-2,-,TGTGCCAGCAGTTGGACACTGAACACCGGGGAGCTGTTTTTT,CASSWTLNTGELFF
TRBV4-3,-,TRBJ2-5,-,TGCGCCAGCAGCCAAGGGCCCTTAGGCCAAGAGACCCAGTACTTC,CASSQGPLGQETQYF
TRBV25-1,-,TRBJ2-7,-,TGTGCCAGCAGTCCCAACGGGGGCTTCGGGCAGTACTTC,CASSPNGGFGQYF
TRBV9,-,TRBJ1-2,-,TGTGCCAGCAGGGGAGATATCTATGGCTACACCTTC,CASRGDIYGYTF
TRBV21-1,-,TRBJ2-4,-,-,CASSKRRSLVGPGNENIQYF
TRBV28,-,TRBJ2-1,-,TGTGCCAGCAGTTCCTTTTCAAGGGGCGGGAAGACCTACAATGAGCAGTTCTTC,CASSSFSRGGKTYNEQFF
TRBV28,few,TRBJ2-7,TRBD1,TGTGCCAGCAGTCCCGCTGGGACAGGGGGCTTGTACGAGCAGTACTTC,CASSPAGTGGLYEQYF
TRBV7-2,few,TRBJ2-5,TRBD2,TGTGCCAGCAGGCTCCGACTAGCGGGTGTACAAGAGACCCAGTACTTC,CASRLRLAGVQETQYF
TRBV5-1,few,TRBJ1-1,TRBD1,TGCGCCAGCAGCTGGACCGGGACAGGGGATTCCGAAGCTTTCTTT,CASSWTGTGDSEAFF
TRBV7-2,-,TRBJ2-7,TRBD1,TGTGCCAGCAGCTTAGAGGACAGGGTCTACGAGCAGTACTTC,CASSLEDRVYEQYF
TRBV4-1,few,TRBJ2-1,-,TGCGCCAGCGGATCTCAGGAGGACTACAATGAGCAGTTCTTC,CASGSQEDYNEQFF
TRBV6-5,-,TRBJ2-1,-,TGTGCCAGCAGTTACGTCAGGGGTGAGCAGTTCTTC,CASSYVRGEQFF
TRBV7-9,few,TRBJ2-1,-,TGTGCCAGCAGCCCCGCCACCGGTGACTCCTACAATGAGCAGTTCTTC,CASSPATGDSYNEQFF
TRBV4-2,few,TRBJ2-2,-,TGTGCCAGCAGCCAAGGGTCAGGGGCGAGAACCGGGGAGCTGCTTTTT,CASSQGSGARTGELLF
TRBV28,few,TRBJ2-2,TRBD2,TGTGCCAGCAGTCCTAGCGGGAGAGGCGGGGAGCTGTTTTTT,CASSPSGRGGELFF
TRBV7-9,-,TRBJ2-1,TRBD2,TGTGCCAGCAGCTGGTCCGCCGGGACTAACAATGAGCAGTTCTTC,CASSWSAGTNNEQFF
TRBV4-3,few,TRBJ2-5,-,TGCGCCAGCAGCCAAGAGCCGTACAGGCAAGAGACCCAGTACTTC,CASSQEPYRQETQYF
TRBV7-3,-,TRBJ1-1,-,TGTGCCAGCAGCTTAAATGTGAACACTGAAGCTTTCTTT,CASSLNVNTEAFF
TRBV9,-,TRBJ2-1,TRBD2,TGTGCCAGCAGCGTAGTCCCTAGCGGGAGGGTGGCTAATGAGCAGTTCTTC,CASSVVPSGRVANEQFF
TRBV7-2,-,TRBJ1-4,TRBD1,TGTGCCAGCAGTTTGGACAGGACGAGGGAAAAACTGTTTTTT,CASSLDRTREKLFF
TRBV5-1,few,TRBJ2-1,TRBD2,TGCGCCAGCAGCTTGACCGGACTAGCGGAATACAATGAGCAGTTCTTC,CASSLTGLAEYNEQFF
TRBV7-2,-,TRBJ2-7,TRBD2,TGTGCCAGCAGCCGGGACTACCCTTCCTACGAGCAGTACTTC,CASSRDYPSYEQYF
TRBV7-9,few,TRBJ1-5,-,TGTGCCAGCAGCACACAGGGAGCTCAGCCCCAGCATTTT,CASSTQGAQPQHF
TRBV7-3,-,TRBJ2-5,TRBD2,TGTGCCAGCAGCCCTCAGCGGGAGGAAACCCAGTACTTC,CASSPQREETQYF
TRBV23-1,few,TRBJ1-1,-,TGCGCCAGCAGTCCAATCCAAGGGCTCCTTCACACTGAAGCTTTCTTT,CASSPIQGLLHTEAFF
TRBV19,few,TRBJ1-1,-,TGTGCCAGTAGAGAGGTCGGAGACACTGAAGCTTTCTTT,CASREVGDTEAFF
TRBV19,-,TRBJ2-7,TRBD1,TGTGCCAGTAGTGCCCGGACAGGGACCACCTACGAGCAGTACTTC,CASSARTGTTYEQYF
TRBV18,-,TRBJ1-5,-,TGTGCCAGCTCACCAACCAGCAATCAGCCCCAGCATTTT,CASSPTSNQPQHF
TRBV14,-,TRBJ2-2,-,TGTGCCAGCAGGGTAAACACCGGGGAGCTGTTTTTT,CASRVNTGELFF
TRBV25-1,-,TRBJ2-5,-,TGTGCCAGCAGTGGTACTCGGGAGACCCAGTACTTC,CASSGTRETQYF
TRBV19,-,TRBJ2-2,TRBD2,TGTGCCAGTAGTATTTTTGGAGCCTATGGGAAAAAAGCGGGAGGGCCCTACGGGGAGCTGTTTTTT,CASSIFGAYGKKAGGPYGELFF
TRBV19,-,TRBJ2-1,TRBD2,TGTGCCAGTAGTACCGTAGCGGGAGGGCCCTACAATGAGCAGTTCTTC,CASSTVAGGPYNEQFF
TRBV10-3,-,TRBJ2-7,-,TGTGCCATCAGTGAGTCGCATGGGCGGACCTACGAGCAGTACTTC,CAISESHGRTYEQYF
TRBV7-2,-,TRBJ2-1,TRBD2,TGTGCCAGCAGCGGTTCGGCGGGAGTGGTCAATGAGCAGTTCTTC,CASSGSAGVVNEQFF
TRBV2,-,TRBJ2-1,TRBD2,TGTGCCAGCAGGCTGAGACCGGGACTAGCGGGAGGCCTTTACAATGAGCAGTTCTTC,CASRLRPGLAGGLYNEQFF
TRBV18,-,TRBJ2-2,TRBD2,TGTGCCAGCTCACTCTGGACTAGCGGGAGCGACACCGGGGAGCTGTTTTTT,CASSLWTSGSDTGELFF